These 25 T cell receptor beta chains were sequenced from one sample in a study of T cells in Graves' hyperthyroidism and ophthalmopathy. The TCR beta CDR3 regions underwent amplification using RNA transcripts as the source. The HTBI set primed first-round TCR CDR3 RT-PCR. TCRdb re-called the multiplex PCR reads with MiXCR, one entry per CDR3 protein. The sample consists of around 500,000 distinct CDR3 sequences, over 13% of them appearing once. The sample was blood. The receptors were sampled from a woman aged 18-35 years with Graves' hyperthyroidism.

This clonotype was detected a few times. The rearrangement uses TRBV11-1 and TRBJ2-2; the match to TRBD2 covers 7 bases. Germline CDR1 is SGHAT and CDR2 is FQDESV (reference sequence). V was pared by 3 bases and J by 4 bases, with 8 bases of the junction left unmatched. This CDR3 spans 16 amino acids. The CDR3 reads CASSFKASGSTGELFF. For the CDR3, the DNA is TGTGCCAGCAGCTTTAAGGCTAGCGGTAGCACCGGGGAGCTGTTTTTT.

Remarks on this clonotype: Given a much more abundant clone one base away, this may be a read error. The genes are TRBV11-2 and TRBJ1-5, with unresolved D. The CDR3 contains 15 residues. The germline V gene encodes CDR1 SGHAT and CDR2 FQNNGV. The DNA for the CDR3 is TGTGCCAGCAGCTGGAGCGAATATAGCAATCACCCCCAGCATTTT. This codes for CASSWSEYSNHPQHF.

CDR3 sequence: CATSRDSPGLAGTSYEQYF. As DNA, the CDR3 is TGTGCCACCAGCAGAGATTCTCCCGGACTAGCGGGAACCTCCTACGAGCAGTACTTC. The rearrangement joins TRBV15 to TRBJ2-7; TRBD2 agrees at 12 bases. The CDR3 spans 19 residues. From germline, CDR1 is LNHNV and CDR2 YYDKDF (reference sequence). With V trimmed by 0 bases and J by 0 bases, 9 bases remained unmatched.

This clonotype turned up a few times. Here the CDR3 reads CASSQTANYGYTF. The CDR3 DNA follows: TGCGCCAGCAGCCAGACTGCTAACTATGGCTACACCTTC. The chain carries TRBV4-1 and TRBJ1-2; D remains ambiguous. The ends were cut back, 3 bases at V and 0 bases at J, with 5 bases in the middle. Germline CDR1 is MGHRA and CDR2 is YSYEKL. The CDR3 has 13 residues.

This clonotype was observed many times. The V gene is TRBV6-5, the J gene TRBJ1-6, with D possibly TRBD1 on 5 matching bases. Germline values: CDR1 MNHEY, CDR2 SVGAGI. CDR3 length: 16 amino acids. The V gene lost 1 base and the J gene lost 5 bases, with 12 bases spanning the gap. CDR3 in amino acids: CASSYFLPRDNSPLHF. The CDR3 bases are TGTGCCAGCAGTTACTTCCTTCCCAGGGATAATTCACCCCTCCACTTT.

There are a few counts of this clonotype. One junction end does not reproduce the germline sequence, and a read error may be involved. The chain joins TRBV2 to TRBJ1-5; D not resolved. The length of the CDR3 is 14 residues. Per germline, CDR1 SNHLY and CDR2 FYNNEI. CDR3 in DNA: TGTGACAGCAGGAGAGATAATTCCAATCAGCCCCAGCATTTT. Protein sequence: CDSRRDNSNQPQHF.

In its sample, this clonotype was seen many times. This chain joins TRBV30 and TRBJ1-1; D unclear. The CDR3 sequence is 11 residues long. Germline-derived CDR1 and CDR2 are GTSNPN and SVGIG (reference sequence). Trimming stripped 2 bases from V and 6 bases from J, with 7 bases between. CDR3 sequence: CAWSKSPEAFF. The DNA of the CDR3 is TGTGCCTGGAGTAAGAGCCCTGAAGCTTTCTTT.

This clonotype came up many times. The rearrangement joins TRBV27 to TRBJ1-1; no firm D call. CDR1 and CDR2 from the germline V gene are MNHEY and SMNVEV (reference sequence). The V end was cut by 7 bases, the J end by 3 bases, with 9 bases between. The CDR3 length is 12 residues. CDR3: CASKELDTEAFF. The CDR3 coding sequence is TGTGCCAGCAAGGAATTGGACACTGAAGCTTTCTTT.

This chain joins TRBV28 and TRBJ2-6; a possible D gene is TRBD1 (6 bases). The V gene's germline CDR1 is MDHEN and CDR2 SYDVKM. V lost 10 bases to trimming and J lost 0 bases, with 22 bases between them. CDR3 length equals 18 residues. For the CDR3, the DNA is TGTGCCATTAAGAAGGGGACACTGCGCCGCTCTGGGGCCAACGTCCTGACTTTC. Residues: CAIKKGTLRRSGANVLTF. Full variable domain (outside the CDR3, taken from reference TRBV28 and TRBJ2-6): DVKVTQSSRYLVKRTGEKVFLECVQDMDHENMFWYRQDPGLGLRLIYFSYDVKMKEKGDIPEGYSVSREKKERFSLILESASTNQTSMYLCAIKKGTLRRSGANVLTFGAGSRLTVL.

Concerning this clonotype itself: A much larger clone sits a single nucleotide away, making a read error possible. The gene calls are TRBV7-3 and TRBJ2-5, with 7 positions matching TRBD1. The CDR3 has 14 amino acids. Germline lookup yields CDR1 SGHTA and CDR2 FQGTGA. The CDR3 sequence: CVSSSGQAQETQYF. The CDR3 nucleotides are TGTGTCAGCAGCTCCGGACAGGCCCAAGAGACCCAGTACTTC. Drawing the rest from reference TRBV7-3 and TRBJ2-5, the complete variable domain is GAGVSQTPSNKVTEKGKYVELRCDPISGHTALYWYRQSLGQGPEFLIYFQGTGAADDSGLPNDRFFAVRPEGSVSTLKIQRTERGDSAVYLCVSSSGQAQETQYFGPGTRLLVL.

The rearrangement links TRBV27 to TRBJ1-5; 10 positions agree with TRBD1. Germline values: CDR1 MNHEY, CDR2 SMNVEV (reference sequence). V was pared by 8 bases and J by 5 bases, with 15 bases of the junction left unmatched. The CDR3 has 17 residues. The CDR3 reads CASGHQPGQGVDQPQHF. CDR3 nucleotides: TGTGCCAGCGGCCACCAACCCGGACAGGGGGTTGATCAGCCCCAGCATTTT.

J is TRBJ2-7 and V is TRBV7-8; no reliable D call. The CDR3 sequence is 13 residues long. CDR1 is SGHVS and CDR2 is FQNEAQ in the germline V gene. V lost 3 bases and J 3 bases, leaving 9 bases between the germline ends. CDR3: CASSLGNYYEQYF. CDR3 coding DNA: TGTGCCAGCAGCTTGGGCAACTACTACGAGCAGTACTTC.

This chain connects TRBV7-9 to TRBJ2-3, with D tentatively TRBD2 (6 bases). This CDR3 is built from 15 residues. Germline V gene data show CDR1 as SEHNR and CDR2 as FQNEAQ (reference sequence). V was clipped by 2 bases and J by 4 bases, with 13 bases between them. The CDR3 DNA sequence: TGTGCCAGCAGCTTACCCACGGGAGCCCCAGATACGCAGTATTTT. It translates to CASSLPTGAPDTQYF.

Turning to this clonotype: A read error may explain this, as a much larger clone is one base away. The rearrangement links TRBV11-3 to TRBJ2-5; D gene unclear. Trimming removed 8 bases at V and 6 bases at J, with 19 bases between. This CDR3 contains 14 residues. Germline V gene data show CDR1 as SGHNT and CDR2 as YENEEA. Here the CDR3 reads CASAPNLEQKTQYF. The CDR3, as DNA: TGTGCCAGCGCACCGAACCTGGAACAAAAGACCCAGTACTTC.

This clonotype was recorded many times. The chain uses TRBV7-2 and TRBJ1-5; D is ambiguous. The CDR3 extends over 16 amino acids. V dropped 0 bases and J dropped 0 bases, with 9 bases sitting between them. The germline gives CDR1 SGHTA, CDR2 FQGNSA. This CDR3 is CASSLALGFSNQPQHF. CDR3 DNA sequence: TGTGCCAGCAGCTTAGCGCTGGGGTTTAGCAATCAGCCCCAGCATTTT.

This clonotype was seen repeatedly, ten times or more. The rearrangement links TRBV27 to TRBJ1-1; possible D gene TRBD1, 5 bases. The V and J ends lost 6 bases and 5 bases respectively, with 13 bases between them. The CDR3 runs 13 residues. Germline lookup yields CDR1 MNHEY and CDR2 SMNVEV (reference sequence). The CDR3 DNA is TGTGCCAGCAGAGGGGAATTGGGGACTGAAGCTTTCTTT. Encoded protein: CASRGELGTEAFF.

This clonotype was counted many times. The chain employs TRBV3-1 and TRBJ1-1; TRBD1 is a possible D gene (5 bases). Trimming removed 0 bases from V and 2 bases from J, with 7 bases in between. Germline-derived CDR1 and CDR2 are LGHDT and YNNKEL (reference sequence). The CDR3 contains 14 residues. For the CDR3, the DNA is TGTGCCAGCAGCCAAGAACAGGTAAACACTGAAGCTTTCTTT. Translating gives CASSQEQVNTEAFF.

This clonotype was seen a handful of times. The chain employs TRBV11-2 and TRBJ2-3; D might be TRBD2 (5 bases). V gave up 0 bases and J gave up 1 base, with 11 bases separating them. The CDR3 is 16 amino acids. Germline CDR1 reads SGHAT; CDR2 reads FQNNGV. The CDR3 sequence is CASSLDILGGTDTQYF. As DNA, the CDR3 is TGTGCCAGCAGCTTAGATATATTGGGAGGCACAGATACGCAGTATTTT.

This clonotype has a handful of counts. J is TRBJ2-5 and V is TRBV6-1, with a possible D match to TRBD2 (6 bases). Germline V gene sequence: CDR1 MNHNS, CDR2 SASEGT. Trimming removed 4 bases at V and 0 bases at J, with 15 bases between. The CDR3 is 16 residues long. The CDR3 DNA sequence: TGTGCCAGCAGTGCCTGGACTGGGGGGTACCAAGAGACCCAGTACTTC. It yields the protein CASSAWTGGYQETQYF.

This clonotype was picked up a small number of times. The rearrangement links TRBV28 to TRBJ1-6; TRBD1 matches at 7 bases. Looked up from germline, CDR1 is MDHEN and CDR2 is SYDVKM. V gave up 6 bases and J gave up 6 bases; unmatched junction bases: 11. This CDR3 is 16 amino acids long. In DNA form, the CDR3 reads TGTGCCAGCAGCCTCCCCCAGGGGGGCATTAATTCACCCCTCCACTTT. It is translated as CASSLPQGGINSPLHF.

Comments on this clonotype: At one boundary the junction diverges from the germline segment, which might be a read error. The V call is TRBV5-5, the J call TRBJ2-5; D is perhaps TRBD1 (6 bases). The germline V gene encodes CDR1 SGHKS and CDR2 YYEKEE (reference sequence). The CDR3 totals 14 residues. CDR3 bases: TGCGCCAGCAGCTTGAACAGGGTCCAAGAGACCCAGTACTTC. Translated, it gives CASSLNRVQETQYF.

This clonotype was found many times. The chain has TRBV5-8 and TRBJ1-5, with TRBD1 as a possible D gene (6 bases). Germline-derived CDR1 and CDR2 are SGHTS and YDEGEE. This CDR3 region has 15 residues. The V end was cut by 4 bases, the J end by 2 bases, with 13 bases between. The CDR3 here is CASSARGGGNQPQHF. CDR3 DNA sequence: TGTGCCAGCAGCGCTCGGGGGGGCGGCAATCAGCCCCAGCATTTT. Complete variable domain (other parts from reference TRBV5-8 and TRBJ1-5): EAGVTQSPTHLIKTRGQQATLRCSPISGHTSVYWYQQALGLGLQFLLWYDEGEERNRGNFPPRFSGRQFPNYSSELNVNALELEDSALYLCASSARGGGNQPQHFGDGTRLSIL.

This clonotype was counted at least ten times. The chain couples TRBV19 to TRBJ2-2; 8 positions match TRBD1. CDR3 size: 14 residues. Germline CDR1 is LNHDA and CDR2 is SQIVND (reference sequence). The junction had 2 bases not matched to a gene; V was cut back by 3 bases and J by 5 bases. CDR3 residues: CASSMTGDTGELFF. CDR3 DNA sequence: TGTGCCAGTAGTATGACAGGGGATACCGGGGAGCTGTTTTTT.

This clonotype showed up many times. CDR3 nucleotides: TGCGCCAGCAGCCCAGGGAGCGGGAGTTGGACGCAGTATTTT. This translates into CASSPGSGSWTQYF. The V gene is TRBV4-1, the J gene TRBJ2-3; 8 bases agree with TRBD2. J lost 9 bases, V lost 4 bases, and 9 bases had no gene match. This CDR3 region has 14 residues. Germline CDR1 reads MGHRA; CDR2 reads YSYEKL.

The J gene is TRBJ1-1, the V gene TRBV14, with D possibly being TRBD1 (6 bases). Between the trimmed V and J ends, which lost 0 bases and 12 bases, there was a span of 17 bases. The CDR3 extends over 14 amino acids. Germline loops: CDR1 SGHDN, CDR2 FVKESK. DNA for the CDR3: TGTGCCAGCAGCCAAGATCCCTACCAGGGGTGGACTTTCTTT. This gives the protein CASSQDPYQGWTFF.